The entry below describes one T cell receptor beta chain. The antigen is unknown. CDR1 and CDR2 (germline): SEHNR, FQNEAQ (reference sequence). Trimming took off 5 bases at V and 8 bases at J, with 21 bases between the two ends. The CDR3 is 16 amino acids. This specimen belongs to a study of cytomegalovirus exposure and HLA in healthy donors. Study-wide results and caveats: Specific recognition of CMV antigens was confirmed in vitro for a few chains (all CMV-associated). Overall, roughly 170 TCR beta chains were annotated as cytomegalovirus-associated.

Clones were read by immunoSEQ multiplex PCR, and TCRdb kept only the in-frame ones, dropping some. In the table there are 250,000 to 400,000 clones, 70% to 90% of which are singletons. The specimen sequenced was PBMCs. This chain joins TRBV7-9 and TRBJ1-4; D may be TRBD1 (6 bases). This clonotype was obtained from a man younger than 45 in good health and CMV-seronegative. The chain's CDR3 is CASSNLRGAQEEKLFF. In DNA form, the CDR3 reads TGTGCCAGCAGCAACCTGCGGGGGGCTCAGGAAGAAAAACTGTTTTTT.